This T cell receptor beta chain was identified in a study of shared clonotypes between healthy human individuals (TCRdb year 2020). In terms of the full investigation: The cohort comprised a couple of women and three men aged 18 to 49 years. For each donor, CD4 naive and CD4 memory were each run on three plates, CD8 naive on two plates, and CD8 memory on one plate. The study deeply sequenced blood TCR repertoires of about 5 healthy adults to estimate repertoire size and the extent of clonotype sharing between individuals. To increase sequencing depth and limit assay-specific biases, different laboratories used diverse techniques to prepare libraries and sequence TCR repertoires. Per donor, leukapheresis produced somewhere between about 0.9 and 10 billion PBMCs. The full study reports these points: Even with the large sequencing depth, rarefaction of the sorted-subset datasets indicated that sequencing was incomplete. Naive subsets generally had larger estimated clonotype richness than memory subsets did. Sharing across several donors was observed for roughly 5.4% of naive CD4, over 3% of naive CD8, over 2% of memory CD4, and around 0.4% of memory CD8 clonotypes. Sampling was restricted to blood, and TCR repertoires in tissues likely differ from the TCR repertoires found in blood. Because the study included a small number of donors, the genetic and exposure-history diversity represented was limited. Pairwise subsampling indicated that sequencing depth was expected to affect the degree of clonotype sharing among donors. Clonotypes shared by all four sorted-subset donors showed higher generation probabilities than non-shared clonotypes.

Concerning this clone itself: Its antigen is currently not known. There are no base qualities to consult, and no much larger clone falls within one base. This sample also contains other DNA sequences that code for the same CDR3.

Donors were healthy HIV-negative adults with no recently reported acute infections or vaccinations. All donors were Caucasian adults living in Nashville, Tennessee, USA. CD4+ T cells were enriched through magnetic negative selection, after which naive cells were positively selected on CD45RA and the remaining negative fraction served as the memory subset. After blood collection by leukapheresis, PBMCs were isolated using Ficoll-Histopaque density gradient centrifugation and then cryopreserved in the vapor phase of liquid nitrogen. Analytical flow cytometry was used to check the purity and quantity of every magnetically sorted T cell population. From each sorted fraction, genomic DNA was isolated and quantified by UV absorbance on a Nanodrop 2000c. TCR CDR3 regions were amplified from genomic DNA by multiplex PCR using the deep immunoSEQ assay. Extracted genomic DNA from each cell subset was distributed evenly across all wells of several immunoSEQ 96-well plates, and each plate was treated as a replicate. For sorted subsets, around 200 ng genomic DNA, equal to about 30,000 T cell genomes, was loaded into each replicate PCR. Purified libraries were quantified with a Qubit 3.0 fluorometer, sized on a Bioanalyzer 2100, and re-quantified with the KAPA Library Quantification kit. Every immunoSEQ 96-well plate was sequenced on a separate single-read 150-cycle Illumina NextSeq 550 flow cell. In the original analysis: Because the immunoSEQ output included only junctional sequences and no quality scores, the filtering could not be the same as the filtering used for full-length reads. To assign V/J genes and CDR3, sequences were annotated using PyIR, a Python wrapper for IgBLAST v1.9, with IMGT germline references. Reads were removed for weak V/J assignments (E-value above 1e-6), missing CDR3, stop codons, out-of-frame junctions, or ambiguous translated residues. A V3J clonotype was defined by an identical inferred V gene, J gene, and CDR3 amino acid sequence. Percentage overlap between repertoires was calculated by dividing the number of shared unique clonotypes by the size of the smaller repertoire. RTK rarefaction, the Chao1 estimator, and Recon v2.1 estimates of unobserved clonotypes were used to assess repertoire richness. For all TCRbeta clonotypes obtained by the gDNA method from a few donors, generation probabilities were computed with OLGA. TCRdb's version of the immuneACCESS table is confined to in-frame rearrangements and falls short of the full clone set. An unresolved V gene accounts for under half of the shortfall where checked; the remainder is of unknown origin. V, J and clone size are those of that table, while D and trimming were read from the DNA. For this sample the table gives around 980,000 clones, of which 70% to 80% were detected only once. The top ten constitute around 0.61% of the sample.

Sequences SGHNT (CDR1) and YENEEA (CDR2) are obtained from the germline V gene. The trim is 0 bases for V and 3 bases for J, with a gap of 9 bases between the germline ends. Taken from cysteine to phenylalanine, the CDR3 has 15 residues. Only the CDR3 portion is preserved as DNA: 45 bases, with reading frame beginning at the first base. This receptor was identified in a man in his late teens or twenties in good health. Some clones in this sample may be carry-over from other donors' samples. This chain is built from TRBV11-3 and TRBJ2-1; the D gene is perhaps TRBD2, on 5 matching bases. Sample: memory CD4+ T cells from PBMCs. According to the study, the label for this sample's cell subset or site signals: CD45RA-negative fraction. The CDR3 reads CASSLEPSSYNEQFF. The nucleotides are TGTGCCAGCAGCTTAGAACCTAGCAGCTACAATGAGCAGTTCTTC.